These 10 T cell receptor beta chains were all obtained from the same sample, sequenced in a study of T cells in Graves' hyperthyroidism and ophthalmopathy. Amplified regions were TCR beta CDR3 sequences from RNA transcripts. RT-PCR in the first round (using the HTBI primer set) targeted the TCR CDR3. TCRdb reanalysed the multiplex PCR reads using MiXCR and keeps one entry per CDR3 protein. Among 500,000 or so distinct CDR3 sequences listed, about 15% were seen once. The material sequenced was blood. Receptors originate from a woman in her 30s with Graves' ophthalmopathy.

This clonotype was counted a few times. The J gene is TRBJ1-5, the V gene TRBV28; 9 nucleotides match TRBD1. The V gene end was trimmed by 5 bases and the J gene end by 4 bases; junction bases not matched to a gene: 6. In germline, CDR1 is MDHEN, CDR2 SYDVKM. This CDR3 is 15 amino acids long. CDR3 bases: TGTGCCAGCAGTACCGGGACAGGGATTAATCAGCCCCAGCATTTT. Residues: CASSTGTGINQPQHF.

This clonotype appeared many times. The J gene is TRBJ1-5, the V gene TRBV20-1, with 9 bases matching TRBD1. The CDR3 sequence is 14 residues long. V lost 2 bases to trimming and J lost 4 bases; unmatched junction nucleotides: 3. Germline V CDR1 and CDR2: DFQATT, SNEGSKA (reference sequence). CDR3 nucleotide sequence: TGCAGTGCTAGACTGGACAGGGGAAATCAGCCCCAGCATTTT. Protein product: CSARLDRGNQPQHF.

Many counts were recorded for this clonotype. The J gene is TRBJ2-7, the V gene TRBV20-1, with a tentative D call TRBD2 (5 bases). The V end lost 8 bases, the J end lost 3 bases, and 20 bases lay between the germline ends. Germline V gene lookup returns CDR1 DFQATT and CDR2 SNEGSKA (reference sequence). CDR3 length equals 14 residues. This CDR3 reads CSPRLIERSYEQYF. The DNA for the CDR3 is TGCAGTCCCCGGCTAATAGAGCGGAGCTACGAGCAGTACTTC.

The chain joins TRBV7-9 to TRBJ2-7; 7 positions agree with TRBD2. The CDR3 sequence is 14 residues long. Germline V CDR1 and CDR2: SEHNR, FQNEAQ (reference sequence). The junction had 10 bases not matched to a gene; V was cut back by 7 bases and J by 4 bases. CDR3 region: CASTTPSGIYEQYF. CDR3 bases: TGTGCCAGCACCACGCCCAGCGGGATTTACGAGCAGTACTTC.

This clonotype has at least ten counts. The chain has TRBV3-1 and TRBJ2-3; D not resolved. Germline CDR1 LGHDT, CDR2 YNNKEL (reference sequence). This CDR3 contains 15 residues. Trimming pared 0 bases from V and 1 base from J, leaving 8 bases between. For the CDR3, the DNA is TGTGCCAGCAGCCAAGATTCCAGCGGCACAGATACGCAGTATTTT. Its translation: CASSQDSSGTDTQYF.

The table lists this clonotype with many counts. The chain links TRBV7-2 to TRBJ2-5, with 12 bases aligning to TRBD2. The germline V gene encodes CDR1 SGHTA and CDR2 FQGNSA. The CDR3 is 13 amino acids. Losses at the gene ends were 5 bases for V and 10 bases for J; bases not matched to a gene: 5. In DNA form, the CDR3 reads TGTGCCAGCAGCCCCGGACTAGCGGGAAACCAGTACTTC. Encoded protein: CASSPGLAGNQYF.

This clonotype was recorded many times. The CDR3 carries no conserved terminal phenylalanine or tryptophan, so it likely arises from a read error. The chain uses TRBV4-3 and TRBJ2-7; a weak D match, TRBD2 (6 bases). Per germline, CDR1 LGHNA and CDR2 YSLEER. V shed 1 base and J shed 5 bases, with 15 bases lying between them. The CDR3 runs 15 residues. In DNA, the CDR3 is TGCGCCAGCAGCCAAGTCCGGGGGAGAATCAACGAGCAGTACCTC. Amino acid sequence: CASSQVRGRINEQYL.

Only a few counts were recorded for this clonotype. The chain employs TRBV24-1 and TRBJ2-1; D not certain. The CDR3 sequence is 14 residues long. CDR1 KGHDR and CDR2 SFDVKD come from the germline V gene. V gave up 10 bases and J gave up 0 bases, with 12 bases separating them. The CDR3 here is CATGGTSSYNEQFF. DNA of the CDR3: TGTGCCACGGGCGGAACAAGCTCCTACAATGAGCAGTTCTTC.

In its sample, this clonotype was seen many times. The V and J genes are TRBV12-3 or TRBV12-4 and TRBJ2-2, with a weak D call TRBD2 (5 bases). This CDR3 is 16 amino acids long. Trimming removed 5 bases from V and 0 bases from J, with 13 bases in between. The DNA for the CDR3 is TGTGCCAGCAGTAGGTGGGGAGTTGCGAACACCGGGGAGCTGTTTTTT. It specifies CASSRWGVANTGELFF.

With respect to this clonotype: Its ends do not fully match the called genes, so a read error is possible. The V and J genes are TRBV7-7 and TRBJ2-5; a weak D match, TRBD2 (5 bases). The CDR3 length is 16 residues. Germline CDR1 reads SSHAT; CDR2 reads FNYEAQ (reference sequence). The CDR3 sequence: CASSLALGRPQETQYF. CDR3 nucleotide sequence: TGTGCTAGCAGCTTAGCGCTAGGCCGCCCTCAAGAGACCCAGTACTTC. The variable domain in full, with the rest retrieved from reference TRBV7-7 and TRBJ2-5, is GAGVSQSPRYKVTKRGQDVTLRCDPISSHATLYWYQQALGQGPEFLTYFNYEAQPDKSGLPSDRFSAERPEGSISTLTIQRTEQRDSAMYRCASSLALGRPQETQYFGPGTRLLVL.